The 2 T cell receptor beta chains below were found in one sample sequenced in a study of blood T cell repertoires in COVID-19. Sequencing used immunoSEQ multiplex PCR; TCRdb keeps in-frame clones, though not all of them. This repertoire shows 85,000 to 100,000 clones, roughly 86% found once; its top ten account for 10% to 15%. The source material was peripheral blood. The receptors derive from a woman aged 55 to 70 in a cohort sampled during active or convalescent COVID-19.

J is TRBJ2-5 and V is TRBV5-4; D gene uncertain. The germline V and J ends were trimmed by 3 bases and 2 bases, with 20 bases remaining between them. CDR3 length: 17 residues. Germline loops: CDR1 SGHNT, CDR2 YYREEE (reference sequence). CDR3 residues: CASSSSFSILGQETQYF. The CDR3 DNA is TGTGCCAGCAGCTCCTCCTTTAGCATTCTCGGGCAAGAGACCCAGTACTTC.

CDR3 loop: CASSPTGTGTEAFF. The CDR3 DNA sequence: TGTGCCAGCAGTCCCACCGGGACAGGCACTGAAGCTTTCTTT. The gene calls are TRBV27 and TRBJ1-1, with TRBD1 matching over 8 bases. The germline CDR1 and CDR2 sequences are MNHEY and SMNVEV (reference sequence). This CDR3 has 14 amino acids. V gave up 5 bases and J gave up 4 bases; unmatched junction bases: 6.